Sequencing of this TCR beta chain was carried out in a study of OX40 agonist ivuxolimab in advanced cancers. About the research overall: Cancers in dose escalation were hepatocellular, melanoma, renal cell and head and neck. General study findings and limits: Expanded peripheral T cell antigen specificity was not determined.

This clone was observed a single time. Its matching antigen is unknown. Clones were sequenced by immunoSEQ multiplex PCR, and TCRdb holds only the in-frame ones, with some missing. This sample has approximately 49,000 clones, with 83% found just once. The sequence was obtained from an adult with an advanced solid tumor such as melanoma, head and neck, liver or kidney cancer. This specimen was CD4+ or CD8+ T cells sorted from blood, taken in a trial of the OX40 agonist ivuxolimab.

The CDR3 bases are TGCGCCAGCAGCTTGCTACAGGGGGCTCACAATGAGCAGTTCTTC. Its protein product is CASSLLQGAHNEQFF. This sequence joins TRBV5-1 and TRBJ2-1, with 9 bases identical to TRBD1. The CDR3 spans 15 residues. Germline V gene sequence: CDR1 SGHRS, CDR2 YFSETQ. The junction had 4 bases not matched to a gene; V was cut back by 1 base and J by 5 bases.